A single sample gave rise to the 5 T cell receptor beta chains below, sequenced in a study of cytomegalovirus exposure and HLA in healthy donors. Clones were sequenced by immunoSEQ multiplex PCR, and TCRdb holds only the in-frame ones, with some missing. The sample includes under 250,000 clones, roughly 84% of them seen just once. Sequences were obtained from PBMCs. The receptor source for this set is a woman aged 18-35 years in good health and CMV-seropositive.

The V call is TRBV5-1, the J call TRBJ2-7; 7 bases fit TRBD1. The V segment lost 4 bases and the J segment 2 bases; nucleotides outside the gene matches: 3. The germline gives CDR1 SGHRS, CDR2 YFSETQ. This CDR3 region has 13 residues. DNA for the CDR3: TGCGCCAGCAGCGTTACAGGGGCCTACGAGCAGTACTTC. Translation: CASSVTGAYEQYF.

This chain joins TRBV28 and TRBJ2-3; 8 bases are a match to TRBD2. The V and J ends lost 6 bases and 5 bases, in that order; junction bases with no gene match: 13. This CDR3 is 16 amino acids long. Germline V lookup: CDR1 MDHEN, CDR2 SYDVKM. The CDR3 here is CASSPPGLVTLDTQYF. In DNA form, the CDR3 reads TGTGCCAGCAGCCCACCGGGACTAGTGACGTTAGATACGCAGTATTTT.

This clone came up once. The chain combines TRBV13 with TRBJ2-1; 8 nucleotides agree with TRBD2. Germline V gene data show CDR1 as PRHDT and CDR2 as FYEKMQ (reference sequence). V shed 5 bases and J 6 bases; nucleotides not matched to a gene: 9. CDR3 length: 15 amino acids. CDR3 residues: CASSPGTRQPNEQFF. CDR3 DNA sequence: TGTGCCAGCAGCCCGGGGACTAGGCAACCCAATGAGCAGTTCTTC. Based on the CDR3 plus reference TRBV13 and TRBJ2-1, the full variable domain is AAGVIQSPRHLIKEKRETATLKCYPIPRHDTVYWYQQGPGQDPQFLISFYEKMQSDKGSIPDRFSAQQFSDYHSELNMSSLELGDSALYFCASSPGTRQPNEQFFGPGTRLTVL.

This chain's CDR3 is CASSSKLAGGTYYEQYF. The CDR3 coding sequence is TGTGCCAGCAGCTCGAAACTAGCGGGAGGAACCTATTACGAGCAGTACTTC. The V gene is TRBV11-2, the J gene TRBJ2-7; 12 nucleotides match TRBD2. The V segment lost 4 bases and the J segment 4 bases; nucleotides outside the gene matches: 11. Germline-derived CDR1 and CDR2 are SGHAT and FQNNGV. CDR3 size: 17 residues.

V usage is TRBV4-1 and J usage is TRBJ2-5; 10 bases fit TRBD1. Trimming removed 1 base from V and 4 bases from J; junction bases left unmatched: 3. CDR1 and CDR2 (germline): MGHRA, YSYEKL. The CDR3 is 15 residues long. CDR3 amino acids: CASSQGQGALETQYF. Written as DNA, the CDR3 is TGCGCCAGCAGCCAAGGACAGGGGGCTTTAGAGACCCAGTACTTC.